This T cell receptor beta chain was identified in a study of control samples from healthy donors and cancer patients. CDR3 length: 15 residues. V was shortened by 1 base and J by 2 bases, with 12 bases between the two germline ends. Germline assignment: CDR1 KGHSH and CDR2 LQKENI. Generated by immunoSEQ multiplex PCR, the TCRdb table keeps only in-frame clones and is missing some. The sample lists roughly 370,000 clones, approximately 92% occurring once. The TCR originated in a man aged 35-49 years with head and neck cancer. Sequenced sample: PBMCs. The V gene is TRBV18, the J gene TRBJ2-7; no reliable D call. The CDR3 is CASSPLGVQAYEQYF. Here the CDR3 DNA reads TGTGCCAGCTCACCACTGGGCGTCCAAGCCTACGAGCAGTACTTC.